A single sample is the source of the 20 T cell receptor beta chains below, sequenced in a study of blood T cell repertoires in COVID-19 (dated by TCRdb to about 2020). Library preparation used the immunoSEQ multiplex PCR assay. This immuneACCESS table, as held by TCRdb, lists in-frame sequences with V and J called but not all clones. Of the missing ones, under half trace to an unresolved V gene in checked studies; the others have no known cause. The sample profile shows 250,000 to 300,000 clones; 85% to 90% of them were found once. The ten largest clonotypes hold 11% of the sample. Sequences were obtained from peripheral blood. Every receptor here comes from a woman between 25 and 40 years old with COVID-19, enrolled during active disease.

In its sample, this clone was seen once. V and J are TRBV2 and TRBJ1-5, with 7 bases aligning to TRBD1. Germline CDR1 is SNHLY and CDR2 is FYNNEI. Trimming cost V 3 bases and J 3 bases; bases outside gene matches: 5. The CDR3 runs to 15 residues. The CDR3 reads CASSDGDRDNQPQHF. For the CDR3, the DNA is TGTGCCAGCAGTGATGGTGACAGGGACAATCAGCCCCAGCATTTT.

V is TRBV6-5 and J is TRBJ2-7; 9 nucleotides match TRBD1. The trim removed 6 bases at V and 3 bases at J, leaving 9 bases unmatched. The CDR3 is 15 residues long. The V gene's germline CDR1 is MNHEY and CDR2 SVGAGI. The CDR3 DNA reads TGTGCCAGCAGGCTACTTGACAGGGGGGTCTACGAGCAGTACTTC. It encodes CASRLLDRGVYEQYF.

This clone has only a few counts. The chain employs TRBV4-1 and TRBJ1-2, with D possibly being TRBD1 (5 bases). V dropped 0 bases and J dropped 7 bases, with 9 bases sitting between them. The CDR3 runs 13 residues. Germline V CDR1 and CDR2: MGHRA, YSYEKL. CDR3 coding DNA: TGCGCCAGCAGCCAAGATGCAAGGGGTGGCTACACCTTC. This sequence encodes CASSQDARGGYTF.

The chain has TRBV29-1 and TRBJ1-2; D may be TRBD1 (5 bases). Germline V CDR1 and CDR2: SQVTM, ANQGSEA. This CDR3 is built from 13 residues. Trimming removed 4 bases at V and 2 bases at J, with 11 bases between. The CDR3 DNA sequence: TGCAGCGTTGGCTCGACAGTGAACTATGGCTACACCTTC. Residues: CSVGSTVNYGYTF.

This chain joins TRBV20-1 and TRBJ1-6, with 7 bases matching TRBD1. The CDR3 consists of 15 residues. The J segment lost 1 base and the V segment lost 3 bases, leaving 3 bases of the junction unmatched. Germline loops: CDR1 DFQATT, CDR2 SNEGSKA (reference sequence). The CDR3, as DNA: TGCAGTGCTAGTGCAGGGGGTTCCTATAATTCACCCCTCCACTTT. Protein: CSASAGGSYNSPLHF.

The chain recombines TRBV5-1 with TRBJ1-1; a weak D match, TRBD1 (5 bases). The germline V and J ends were trimmed by 4 bases and 3 bases, with 10 bases remaining between them. The germline CDR1 and CDR2 sequences are SGHRS and YFSETQ. CDR3 size: 13 residues. This CDR3 reads CASSTGGDTEAFF. CDR3 sequence (DNA): TGCGCCAGCAGCACTGGAGGGGACACTGAAGCTTTCTTT. The full variable domain, its missing parts supplied by reference TRBV5-1 and TRBJ1-1, is KAGVTQTPRYLIKTRGQQVTLSCSPISGHRSVSWYQQTPGQGLQFLFEYFSETQRNKGNFPGRFSGRQFSNSRSEMNVSTLELGDSALYLCASSTGGDTEAFFGQGTRLTVV.

This chain links TRBV30 with TRBJ2-2; 15 bases are a match to TRBD2. J lost 4 bases, V lost 0 bases, and 9 bases had no gene match. CDR1 is GTSNPN, CDR2 SVGIG, per germline (reference sequence). The CDR3 spans 19 residues. The CDR3 region is CAWSVRWTSGREGTGELFF. The CDR3 region has the DNA TGTGCCTGGAGTGTACGATGGACTAGCGGGAGGGAGGGCACCGGGGAGCTGTTTTTT. Combining the CDR3 with reference TRBV30 and TRBJ2-2 gives the whole variable domain SQTIHQWPATLVQPVGSPLSLECTVEGTSNPNLYWYRQAAGRGLQLLFYSVGIGQISSEVPQNLSASRPQDRQFILSSKKLLLSDSGFYLCAWSVRWTSGREGTGELFFGEGSRLTVL.

The chain combines TRBV30 with TRBJ2-3; TRBD2 matches 8 bases. The germline V gene encodes CDR1 GTSNPN and CDR2 SVGIG (reference sequence). The CDR3 spans 15 residues. V shed 0 bases and J 2 bases; nucleotides not matched to a gene: 4. The chain's CDR3 is CAWSVSGGFTDTQYF. CDR3 in DNA: TGTGCCTGGAGTGTTTCGGGAGGGTTCACAGATACGCAGTATTTT.

The V call is TRBV11-2, the J call TRBJ2-7, with unresolved D. V was pared by 1 base and J by 1 base, with 11 bases between. The germline V gene has CDR1 SGHAT and CDR2 FQNNGV. CDR3 size: 15 residues. This CDR3 reads CASSLGAGNSYEQYF. The DNA for the CDR3 is TGTGCCAGCAGCTTAGGGGCAGGTAATTCCTACGAGCAGTACTTC.

The chain uses TRBV6-5 and TRBJ2-5; unclear D gene. There are 14 residues in the CDR3. Trimming shortened V by 8 bases and J by 7 bases, and 20 bases separated the two germline ends. CDR1 is MNHEY, CDR2 SVGAGI, per germline. Written as DNA, the CDR3 is TGTGCCAGCTTGCGAGATGCAGGCCGTGGGACCCAGTACTTC. The encoded protein is CASLRDAGRGTQYF.

The V and J genes are TRBV28 and TRBJ1-6; 7 positions agree with TRBD1. The CDR3 spans 13 residues. The germline V gene encodes CDR1 MDHEN and CDR2 SYDVKM. The J segment lost 10 bases and the V segment lost 5 bases, leaving 5 bases of the junction unmatched. CDR3 sequence: CASSEGARSPLHF. For the CDR3, the DNA is TGTGCCAGCAGTGAGGGGGCGAGATCACCCCTCCACTTT. The variable domain in full, completed from reference TRBV28 and TRBJ1-6, reads DVKVTQSSRYLVKRTGEKVFLECVQDMDHENMFWYRQDPGLGLRLIYFSYDVKMKEKGDIPEGYSVSREKKERFSLILESASTNQTSMYLCASSEGARSPLHFGNGTRLTVT.

The chain carries TRBV4-3 and TRBJ2-1, with a tentative D call TRBD2 (6 bases). Looked up from germline, CDR1 is LGHNA and CDR2 is YSLEER. Trimming took off 0 bases at V and 0 bases at J, with 12 bases between the two ends. The CDR3 runs to 17 residues. The CDR3 spells CASSQDFSGNSYNEQFF. As DNA, the CDR3 is TGCGCCAGCAGCCAAGATTTTAGCGGTAACTCCTACAATGAGCAGTTCTTC.

As DNA, the CDR3 is TGTGCCAGCAATCCTAGCGGGAGCAACGAGCAGTACTTC. Translation: CASNPSGSNEQYF. J is TRBJ2-7 and V is TRBV9; 10 nucleotides line up with TRBD2. With 6 bases clipped from V and 5 bases from J, the junction kept 5 bases outside the gene matches. The germline V gene encodes CDR1 SGDLS and CDR2 YYNGEE. CDR3 size: 13 residues.

In nucleotides, the CDR3 is TGCGCCAGCAGCCCGGGACAGGGGGCCCCCACGGAGCCCCAGCATTTT. Its translation is CASSPGQGAPTEPQHF. The chain links TRBV5-1 to TRBJ1-5, with 12 bases that match TRBD1. The CDR3 is 16 residues long. In germline, CDR1 is SGHRS, CDR2 YFSETQ. V dropped 4 bases and J dropped 8; count of bases not matched to a gene: 10.

This clone has more than one count but fewer than ten. This rearrangement joins TRBV10-2 to TRBJ2-5, with 10 bases aligning to TRBD2. The length of the CDR3 is 16 residues. The J segment lost 2 bases and the V segment lost 3 bases, leaving 6 bases of the junction unmatched. The germline gives CDR1 WSHSY, CDR2 SAAADI. The CDR3 nucleotides are TGCGCCAGCAGTGATGAGCTAGCGGGAGTTCAAGAGACCCAGTACTTC. Residues: CASSDELAGVQETQYF.

This rearrangement joins TRBV2 to TRBJ2-1; 7 bases agree with TRBD2. The J segment lost 6 bases and the V segment lost 6 bases, leaving 8 bases of the junction unmatched. The CDR3 is 14 amino acids. The germline gives CDR1 SNHLY, CDR2 FYNNEI. The CDR3 reads CASRAGLSLNEQFF. In DNA form, the CDR3 reads TGTGCCAGCAGGGCGGGACTAAGCCTCAATGAGCAGTTCTTC.

V and J are TRBV18 and TRBJ1-3; D gene ambiguous. From germline, CDR1 is KGHSH and CDR2 LQKENI. The ends were cut back, 2 bases at V and 9 bases at J, with 8 bases in the middle. The CDR3 is 12 residues long. In nucleotides, the CDR3 is TGTGCCAGCTCACCAAGAGAGTCCACCATATATTTT. Its protein product is CASSPRESTIYF.

The V gene is TRBV28, the J gene TRBJ1-2, with 7 positions matching TRBD1. This CDR3 has 16 amino acids. The junction had 16 bases not matched to a gene; V was cut back by 4 bases and J by 8 bases. Germline V gene lookup returns CDR1 MDHEN and CDR2 SYDVKM. As DNA, the CDR3 is TGTGCCAGCAGTTGGCCGTCCCCGACAGGGCCCGGGGGCTACACCTTC. This translates into CASSWPSPTGPGGYTF.

This clone was detected once. The rearrangement uses TRBV6-8 and TRBJ1-6, with 9 bases fitting TRBD1. With V trimmed by 11 bases and J by 1 base, 12 bases remained unmatched. In germline, CDR1 is MNHGY, CDR2 SAAAGT. This CDR3 has 17 residues. CDR3: CAADVRDRVSYNSPLHF. The CDR3, as DNA: TGTGCCGCCGACGTCCGGGACAGGGTATCCTATAATTCACCCCTCCACTTT.

This clone was picked up one time. The V gene is TRBV6-5, the J gene TRBJ2-7; D is possibly TRBD1 (6 bases). CDR1 is MNHEY and CDR2 is SVGAGI in the germline V gene. This CDR3 has 13 amino acids. V lost 5 bases to trimming and J lost 1 base, with 9 bases between them. The CDR3 spells CASSKDSSYEQYF. CDR3 DNA: TGTGCCAGCAGTAAGGACAGTTCCTACGAGCAGTACTTC.